A selection of T cell receptor beta chains follows, all from one sample in a study of shared clonotypes between healthy human individuals. Generated by immunoSEQ multiplex PCR, the TCRdb table keeps only in-frame clones and is missing some. Altogether almost 700,000 clones are present, under 95% being singletons, with the ten largest covering roughly 22%. What was sequenced was naive CD8+ T cells sorted from blood. Source of these receptors: a man under 40 in good health. The CDR3 runs from the conserved cysteine through the conserved F or W. The D gene is left open where the match is weak. Only part of the rows carry a size: once, few, many, or a class if the clone is expanded.

j_gene	abundance	v_gene	d_gene	CDR3nt	CDR3aa
TRBJ2-7	-	TRBV4-3	-	TGCGCCAGCAGCCAAGCGAGGGTTGCCTACGAGCAGTACTTC	CASSQARVAYEQYF
TRBJ2-6	-	TRBV29-1	TRBD2	TGCAGCGTTGAAGATCCGGGGGGGCGGCGTGGGGCCAACGTCCTGACTTTC	CSVEDPGGRRGANVLTF
TRBJ2-3	-	TRBV29-1	TRBD2	TGCAGCGTTGAAGGGACTAGCGGGAGAGGAGTGACAGATACGCAGTATTTT	CSVEGTSGRGVTDTQYF
TRBJ2-7	once	TRBV27	-	TGTGCCAGCAGTTGGGACACAAGCTACGAGCAGTACTTC	CASSWDTSYEQYF
TRBJ2-6	-	TRBV6-1	-	TGTGCCAGCAGTGAAAGGAACTCTGGGGCCAACGTCCTGACTTTC	CASSERNSGANVLTF
TRBJ1-5	few	TRBV30	-	TGTGCCTGGCCGATGAGTCGCGGCAATCAGCCCCAGCATTTT	CAWPMSRGNQPQHF
TRBJ2-7	-	TRBV7-9	TRBD1	TGTGCCAGCAGCGGCCGGGACAGGGATATTTTCGAGCAGTACTTC	CASSGRDRDIFEQYF
TRBJ1-2	-	TRBV7-2	-	TGTGCCAGCAGCCCAGGGGTTGCTGGCTACACCTTC	CASSPGVAGYTF
TRBJ2-1	-	TRBV9	-	TGTGCCAGCAGCGCTCTGGACAGTTACAATGAGCAGTTCTTC	CASSALDSYNEQFF
TRBJ2-1	once	TRBV4-1	-	TGCGCCAGCAGCCAAGGAGCCGGGCGGGAGTTCTTC	CASSQGAGREFF
TRBJ1-1	-	TRBV7-6	TRBD1	TGTGCCAGCACCTCCGCCCCGGGACAGAGTATGAACACTGAAGCTTTCTTT	CASTSAPGQSMNTEAFF
TRBJ2-3	-	TRBV10-3	TRBD2	TGTGCCATCAGTGGTCGGGGGACTAGCGGGAGCACAGATACGCAGTATTTT	CAISGRGTSGSTDTQYF
TRBJ2-1	-	TRBV5-1	TRBD2	TGCGCCAGCAGCTGGGAGGGACTAGCGGGAGGCGGCAATGAGCAGTTCTTC	CASSWEGLAGGGNEQFF
TRBJ2-3	-	TRBV30	TRBD2	TGTGCCTGGAGTGTACGTCTAGCGGGAGCCTTTGGTATGGTGGATACGCAGTATTTT	CAWSVRLAGAFGMVDTQYF
TRBJ2-4	-	TRBV11-2	-	TGTGCCAGCAGCTTAGGAATCGACAGTTCCAAAAACATTCAGTACTTC	CASSLGIDSSKNIQYF
TRBJ2-7	-	TRBV28	TRBD1	TGTGCCAGCAGTTTAGAAGGGACAGGGGGCTCCGAGCAGTACTTC	CASSLEGTGGSEQYF
TRBJ2-4	once	TRBV27	-	TGTGCCAGCGGACAGAACCAAAACATTCAGTACTTC	CASGQNQNIQYF
TRBJ2-4	once	TRBV7-9	-	TGTGCCAGCAGCTTTGTCGAGGGACTCAACTTAGCCAAAAACATTCAGTACTTC	CASSFVEGLNLAKNIQYF
TRBJ2-7	-	TRBV5-1	-	TGCGCCAGCAGCTTGACCGGGCCGCCCTACGAGCAGTACTTC	CASSLTGPPYEQYF
TRBJ2-7	-	TRBV9	TRBD2	TGTGCCAGCAGCGTAGAATATGAGGGACTAGCGGGAGAACATTGCGGCTACGAGCAGTACTTC	CASSVEYEGLAGEHCGYEQYF
TRBJ2-3	-	TRBV11-2	TRBD2	TGTGCCAGCAGCTTAGCCCCCGGACTAGCGGCGAATAGCACAGATACGCAGTATTTT	CASSLAPGLAANSTDTQYF
TRBJ2-7	-	TRBV9	-	TGTGCCAGCAGCGTAGCAGGGGGGGCCCTCTACGAGCAGTACTTC	CASSVAGGALYEQYF
TRBJ2-3	-	TRBV27	TRBD2	TGTGCCAGCAGTACCGGGACTAGCGGGAGTACAGATACGCAGTATTTT	CASSTGTSGSTDTQYF
TRBJ2-2	-	TRBV6-5	-	TGTGCCAGCAGTTACTCGATTCCCCCCCCCGGGGAGCTGTTTTTT	CASSYSIPPPGELFF
TRBJ2-7	-	TRBV7-2	TRBD2	TGTGCCAGCAGCTTAACGATCCTAGCGGGAGTAGACGAGCAGTACTTC	CASSLTILAGVDEQYF
TRBJ2-7	few	TRBV28	-	TGTGCCAGCAGCAGTCGGGACCTGAGCTCCTACGAGCAGTACTTC	CASSSRDLSSYEQYF
TRBJ2-1	-	TRBV11-1	-	TGTGCCAGCAGCTTTTCGGAGGGCTACTACAATGAGCAGTTCTTC	CASSFSEGYYNEQFF
TRBJ1-1	-	TRBV4-1	TRBD1	TGCGCCAGCAGCCATGTACAGGGGTTACCTGAAGCTTTCTTT	CASSHVQGLPEAFF
TRBJ2-7	-	TRBV13	TRBD1	TGTGCCAGCAGCATTGGACAGGACTCCGCGGTTTATGGGGAGCAGTACTTC	CASSIGQDSAVYGEQYF
TRBJ2-7	once	TRBV10-2	TRBD1	TGCGCCAGCAGTGAGGCGCTGGACAGGACCTACGAGCAGTACTTC	CASSEALDRTYEQYF
TRBJ2-3	-	TRBV7-9	TRBD2	TGTGCCAGGGACCGCCTGGAGCGGGAGGCAAGCACAGATACGCAGTATTTT	CARDRLEREASTDTQYF
TRBJ2-3	-	TRBV7-9	TRBD1	TGTGCCAGCAGCAACAGGGGGACAGATACGCAGTATTTT	CASSNRGTDTQYF
TRBJ2-1	-	TRBV10-1	TRBD2	TGCGCCAGCAGTGAGTCGAGGGGACTAGGTGAGCAGTTCTTC	CASSESRGLGEQFF
TRBJ2-7	-	TRBV7-9	-	TGTGCCAGCAGCTCCCCATTCAGGGGGGGGCTAGAAGAGCAGTACTTC	CASSSPFRGGLEEQYF
TRBJ2-1	once	TRBV6-1	-	TGTGCCAGCAGTCCCACCAGCTCCTACAATGAGCAGTTCTTC	CASSPTSSYNEQFF
TRBJ2-2	-	TRBV4-1	-	TGCGCCAGCAGCCGAACCCGAGAGGGAGGTACCGGGGAGCTGTTTTTT	CASSRTREGGTGELFF
TRBJ2-1	-	TRBV7-2	-	TGTGCCAGCACCGGGACCGGGAGCCCCTACAATGAGCAGTTCTTC	CASTGTGSPYNEQFF
TRBJ2-7	-	TRBV5-1	-	TGCGCCAGCAGCTTGGGGGGCGGGGTGCCCACCTACGAGCAGTACTTC	CASSLGGGVPTYEQYF
TRBJ1-2	-	TRBV5-5	-	TGTGCCAGCAGCTACCTGAGGACACCCTCGGACTACACCTTC	CASSYLRTPSDYTF
TRBJ2-3	once	TRBV21-1	-	TGTGCCAGCAGCAAAGTAGGGACTAGCGGGAGGTGGGGCACAGATACGCAGTATTTT	CASSKVGTSGRWGTDTQYF
TRBJ1-6	-	TRBV25-1	-	TGTGCCAGCAGCTCTGGGAGCTCCTATAATTCACCCCTCCACTTT	CASSSGSSYNSPLHF